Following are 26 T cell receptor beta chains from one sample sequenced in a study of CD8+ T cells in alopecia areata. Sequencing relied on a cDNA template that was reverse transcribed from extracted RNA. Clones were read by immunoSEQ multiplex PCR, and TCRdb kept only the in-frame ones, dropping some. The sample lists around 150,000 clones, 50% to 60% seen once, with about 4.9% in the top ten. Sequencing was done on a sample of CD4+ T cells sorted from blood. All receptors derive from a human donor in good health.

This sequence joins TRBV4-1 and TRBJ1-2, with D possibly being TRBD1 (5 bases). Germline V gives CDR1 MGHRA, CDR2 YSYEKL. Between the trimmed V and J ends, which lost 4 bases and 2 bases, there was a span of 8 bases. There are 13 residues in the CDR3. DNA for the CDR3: TGCGCCAGCAGCCCGGACACCAACTATGGCTACACCTTC. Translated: CASSPDTNYGYTF.

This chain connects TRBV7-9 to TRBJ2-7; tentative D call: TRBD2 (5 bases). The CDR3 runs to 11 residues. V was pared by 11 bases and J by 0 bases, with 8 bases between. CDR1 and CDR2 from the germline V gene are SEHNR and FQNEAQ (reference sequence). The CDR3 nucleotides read TGTGCCGGTCGGGACTCCTACGAGCAGTACTTC. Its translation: CAGRDSYEQYF.

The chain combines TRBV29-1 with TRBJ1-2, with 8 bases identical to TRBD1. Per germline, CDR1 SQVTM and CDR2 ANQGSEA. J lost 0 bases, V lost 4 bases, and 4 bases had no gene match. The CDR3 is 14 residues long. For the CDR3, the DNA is TGCAGCGTTGTAGGGACAGGAGCTAACTATGGCTACACCTTC. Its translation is CSVVGTGANYGYTF.

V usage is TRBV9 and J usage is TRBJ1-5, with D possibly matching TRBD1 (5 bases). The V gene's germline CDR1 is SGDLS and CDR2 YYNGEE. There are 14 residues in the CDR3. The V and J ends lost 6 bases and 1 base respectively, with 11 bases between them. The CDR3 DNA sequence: TGTGCCAGCAAGGGACGAGGGAGCAATCAGCCCCAGCATTTT. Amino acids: CASKGRGSNQPQHF.

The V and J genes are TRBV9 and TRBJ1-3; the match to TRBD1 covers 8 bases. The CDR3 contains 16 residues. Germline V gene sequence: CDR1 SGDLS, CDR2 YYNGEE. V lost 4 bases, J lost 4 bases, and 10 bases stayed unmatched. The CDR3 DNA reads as TGTGCCAGCAGCACAGGGACAGGCGGAAAGGGAAACACCATATATTTT. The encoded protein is CASSTGTGGKGNTIYF.

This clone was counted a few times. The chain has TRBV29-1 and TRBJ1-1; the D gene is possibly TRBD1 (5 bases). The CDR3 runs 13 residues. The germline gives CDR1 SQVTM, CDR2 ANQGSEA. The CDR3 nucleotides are TGCAGTTTTGGGAGAACGGGGCGGACTGAAGCTTTCTTT. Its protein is CSFGRTGRTEAFF.

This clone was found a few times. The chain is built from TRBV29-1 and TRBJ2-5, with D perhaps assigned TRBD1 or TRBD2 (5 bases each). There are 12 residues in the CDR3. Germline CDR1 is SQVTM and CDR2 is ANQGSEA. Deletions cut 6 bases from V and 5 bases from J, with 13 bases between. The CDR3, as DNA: TGCAGCGTCCAGGGAGCATCGGAGACCCAGTACTTC. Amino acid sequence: CSVQGASETQYF.

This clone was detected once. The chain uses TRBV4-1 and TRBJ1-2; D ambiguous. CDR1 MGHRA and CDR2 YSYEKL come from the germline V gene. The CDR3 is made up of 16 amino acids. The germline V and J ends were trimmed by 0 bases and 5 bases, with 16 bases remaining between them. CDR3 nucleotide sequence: TGCGCCAGCAGCCAAGAGGGGTCGGCGGCGAGGTATGGCTACACCTTC. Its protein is CASSQEGSAARYGYTF.

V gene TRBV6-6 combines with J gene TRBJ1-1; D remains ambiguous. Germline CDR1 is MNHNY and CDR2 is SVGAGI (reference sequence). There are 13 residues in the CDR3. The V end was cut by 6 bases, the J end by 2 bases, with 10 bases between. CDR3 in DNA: TGTGCCAGCAGCAGGACGGTCAACACTGAAGCTTTCTTT. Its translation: CASSRTVNTEAFF.

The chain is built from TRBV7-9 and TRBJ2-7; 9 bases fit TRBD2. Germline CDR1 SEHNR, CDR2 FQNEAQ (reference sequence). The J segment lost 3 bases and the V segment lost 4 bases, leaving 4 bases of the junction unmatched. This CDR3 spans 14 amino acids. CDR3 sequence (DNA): TGTGCCAGCAGCTCAATTAGCGGGAGCTACGAGCAGTACTTC. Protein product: CASSSISGSYEQYF.

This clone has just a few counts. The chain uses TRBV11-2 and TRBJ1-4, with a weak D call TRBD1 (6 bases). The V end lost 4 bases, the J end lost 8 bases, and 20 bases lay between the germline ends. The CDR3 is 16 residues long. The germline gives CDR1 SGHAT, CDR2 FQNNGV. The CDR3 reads CASSSLRGDREEKLFF. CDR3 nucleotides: TGTGCCAGCAGCTCCCTCAGGGGAGACCGGGAGGAAAAACTGTTTTTT.

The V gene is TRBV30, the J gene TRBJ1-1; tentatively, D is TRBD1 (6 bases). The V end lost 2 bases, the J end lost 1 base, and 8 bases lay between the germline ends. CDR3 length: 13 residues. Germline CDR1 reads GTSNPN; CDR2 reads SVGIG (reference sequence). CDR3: CAWSRTENTEAFF. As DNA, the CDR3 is TGTGCCTGGAGTCGGACAGAGAACACTGAAGCTTTCTTT. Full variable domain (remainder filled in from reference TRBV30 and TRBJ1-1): SQTIHQWPATLVQPVGSPLSLECTVEGTSNPNLYWYRQAAGRGLQLLFYSVGIGQISSEVPQNLSASRPQDRQFILSSKKLLLSDSGFYLCAWSRTENTEAFFGQGTRLTVV.

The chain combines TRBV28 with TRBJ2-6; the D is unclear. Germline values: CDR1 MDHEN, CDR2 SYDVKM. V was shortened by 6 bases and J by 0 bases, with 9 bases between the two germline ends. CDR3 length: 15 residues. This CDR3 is CASRPTHSGANVLTF. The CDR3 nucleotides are TGTGCCAGCAGGCCAACCCACTCTGGGGCCAACGTCCTGACTTTC.

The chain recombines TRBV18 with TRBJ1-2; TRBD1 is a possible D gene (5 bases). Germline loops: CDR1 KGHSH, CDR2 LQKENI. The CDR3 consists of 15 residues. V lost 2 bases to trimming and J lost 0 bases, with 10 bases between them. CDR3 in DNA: TGTGCCAGCTCACCAGGGACCCGAGCTAACTATGGCTACACCTTC. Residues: CASSPGTRANYGYTF. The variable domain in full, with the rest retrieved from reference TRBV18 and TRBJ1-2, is NAGVMQNPRHLVRRRGQEARLRCSPMKGHSHVYWYRQLPEEGLKFMVYLQKENIIDESGMPKERFSAEFPKEGPSILRIQQVVRGDSAAYFCASSPGTRANYGYTFGSGTRLTVV.

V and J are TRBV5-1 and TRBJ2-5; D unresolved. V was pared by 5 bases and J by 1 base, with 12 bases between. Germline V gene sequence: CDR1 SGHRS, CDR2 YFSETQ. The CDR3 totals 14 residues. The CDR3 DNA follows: TGCGCCAGCAGTTCACACGAACCCCAAGAGACCCAGTACTTC. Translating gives CASSSHEPQETQYF.

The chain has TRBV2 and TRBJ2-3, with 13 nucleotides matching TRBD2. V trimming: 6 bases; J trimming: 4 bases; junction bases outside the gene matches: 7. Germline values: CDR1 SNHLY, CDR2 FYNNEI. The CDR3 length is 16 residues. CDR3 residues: CASSVTGLAGADTQYF. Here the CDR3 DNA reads TGTGCCAGCAGCGTAACTGGACTAGCGGGAGCAGATACGCAGTATTTT.

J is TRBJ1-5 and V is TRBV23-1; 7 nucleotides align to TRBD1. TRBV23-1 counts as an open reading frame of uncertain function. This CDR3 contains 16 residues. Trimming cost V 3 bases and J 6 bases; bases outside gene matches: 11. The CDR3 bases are TGCGCCAGCAGTCAGATCGGACAGGTTTCGAGTCAGCCCCAGCATTTT. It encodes CASSQIGQVSSQPQHF.

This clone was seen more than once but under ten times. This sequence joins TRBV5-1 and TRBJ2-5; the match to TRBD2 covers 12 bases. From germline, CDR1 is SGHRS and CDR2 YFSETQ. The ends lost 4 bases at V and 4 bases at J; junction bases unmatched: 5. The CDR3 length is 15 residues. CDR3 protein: CASSAGLAGLETQYF. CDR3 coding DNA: TGCGCCAGCAGCGCAGGACTAGCGGGGTTAGAGACCCAGTACTTC.

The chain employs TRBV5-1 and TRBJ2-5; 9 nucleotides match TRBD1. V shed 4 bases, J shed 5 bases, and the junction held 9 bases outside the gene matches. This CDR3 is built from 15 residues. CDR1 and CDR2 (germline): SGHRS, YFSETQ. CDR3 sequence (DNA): TGCGCCAGCAGCGGGAGTGGACAGGGGCGGGAGACCCAGTACTTC. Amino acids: CASSGSGQGRETQYF.

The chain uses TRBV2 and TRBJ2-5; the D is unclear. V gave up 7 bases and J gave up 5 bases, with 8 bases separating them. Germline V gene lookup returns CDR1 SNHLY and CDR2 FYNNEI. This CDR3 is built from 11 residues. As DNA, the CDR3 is TGTGCCAGCACCGCAGTGGAGACCCAGTACTTC. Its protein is CASTAVETQYF.

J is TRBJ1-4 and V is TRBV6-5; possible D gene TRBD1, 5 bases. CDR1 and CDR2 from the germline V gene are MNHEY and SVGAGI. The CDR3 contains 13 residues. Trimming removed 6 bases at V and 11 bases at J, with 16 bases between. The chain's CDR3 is CASSRRDLGKLFF. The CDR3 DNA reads TGTGCCAGCAGCCGCCGGGACCTTGGGAAACTGTTTTTT.

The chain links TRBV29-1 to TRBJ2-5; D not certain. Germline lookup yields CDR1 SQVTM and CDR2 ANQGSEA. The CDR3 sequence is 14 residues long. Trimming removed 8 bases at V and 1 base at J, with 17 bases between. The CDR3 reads CSLRWGNGQETQYF. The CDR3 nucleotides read TGCAGCCTACGGTGGGGTAACGGCCAAGAGACCCAGTACTTC.

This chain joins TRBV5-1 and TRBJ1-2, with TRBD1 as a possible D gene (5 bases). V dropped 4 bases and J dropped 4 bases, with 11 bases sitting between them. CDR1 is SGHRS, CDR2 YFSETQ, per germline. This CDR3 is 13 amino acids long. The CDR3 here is CASSRDSFYGYTF. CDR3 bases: TGCGCCAGCAGCCGCGACAGTTTCTATGGCTACACCTTC.

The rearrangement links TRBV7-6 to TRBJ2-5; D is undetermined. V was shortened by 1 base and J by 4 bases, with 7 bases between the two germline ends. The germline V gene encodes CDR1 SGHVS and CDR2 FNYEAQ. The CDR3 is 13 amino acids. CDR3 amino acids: CASSLGPAETQYF. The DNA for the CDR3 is TGTGCCAGCAGCTTAGGTCCCGCAGAGACCCAGTACTTC.

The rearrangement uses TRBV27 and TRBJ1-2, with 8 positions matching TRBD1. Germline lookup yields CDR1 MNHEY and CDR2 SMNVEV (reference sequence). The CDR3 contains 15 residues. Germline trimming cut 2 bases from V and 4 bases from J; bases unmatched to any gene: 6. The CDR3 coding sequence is TGTGCCAGCAGTTTAACGGCAGGGGGCGTCTATGGCTACACCTTC. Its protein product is CASSLTAGGVYGYTF.

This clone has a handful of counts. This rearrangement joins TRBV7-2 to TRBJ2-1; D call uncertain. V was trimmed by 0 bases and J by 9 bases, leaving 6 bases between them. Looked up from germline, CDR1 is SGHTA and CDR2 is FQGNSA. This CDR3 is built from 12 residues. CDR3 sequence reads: CASSLAGFEQFF. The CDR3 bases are TGTGCCAGCAGCTTAGCGGGATTTGAGCAGTTCTTC.